The 17 T cell receptor beta chains below were found in one sample sequenced in a study of prognosis after radiotherapy for stage I lung cancer. From genomic DNA, TCR beta CDR3 was amplified by two-round multiplex PCR. Primers specific to each TRBV and TRBJ gene were used in first-round PCR. A single record per CDR3 protein comes from TCRdb applying MiXCR to the multiplex PCR reads. The sample consists of around 18,000 distinct CDR3 sequences, approximately 29% of them appearing once. Here the sequenced sample was PBMCs, taken before or after stereotactic body radiation therapy (not recorded which). The receptors stem from a donor older than 45 with non-small cell lung cancer.

This clonotype was picked up many times. This chain links TRBV7-9 with TRBJ2-7, with D maybe TRBD1 (5 bases). This CDR3 region has 14 residues. Germline values: CDR1 SEHNR, CDR2 FQNEAQ (reference sequence). Trimming removed 3 bases from V and 6 bases from J, with 15 bases in between. In nucleotides, the CDR3 is TGTGCCAGCAGCTTCAGGGCGACTGGGCGCGAGCAGTACTTC. This gives the protein CASSFRATGREQYF.

Worth noting for this clonotype: A much larger clone is a single base away; this may be a read error. CDR3 DNA sequence: TGCGCCAGCAGCCAGGGACTAGCGTGTATCTCGGGTGAGCAGTTCTTC. It specifies CASSQGLACISGEQFF. The chain employs TRBV4-1 and TRBJ2-1; TRBD2 matches 10 bases. CDR3 length: 16 amino acids. Trimming at V came to 3 bases and at J to 9 bases, leaving 11 bases not matched to a gene. CDR1 is MGHRA and CDR2 is YSYEKL in the germline V gene.

At least ten counts were recorded for this clonotype. The chain uses TRBV30 and TRBJ2-7, with 10 bases matching TRBD1. After removal of 2 bases from V and 12 bases from J, the junction contained 19 bases not matched to a gene. There are 16 residues in the CDR3. The germline gives CDR1 GTSNPN, CDR2 SVGIG (reference sequence). The CDR3 nucleotides are TGTGCCTGGAGTCCGGGGGACAGGGGTCTTTCCAAGTGGAGGTACTTC. Its protein is CAWSPGDRGLSKWRYF.

Only one count was recorded for this clonotype. With a far larger clone one base away, a read error is the likely cause. The chain combines TRBV6-5 with TRBJ1-3, with D uncertain. This CDR3 is built from 13 residues. Per the germline V gene, CDR1 is MNHEY and CDR2 is SVGAGI. Written as DNA, the CDR3 is TGTTCCAGCATCTCTCGATCCGGAAACACCATATATTTT. Translated, it gives CSSISRSGNTIYF.

CDR3 bases: TGCAGCGCAGGGGCCAACGTCCTGACTTTC. This codes for CSAGANVLTF. The J gene is TRBJ2-6, the V gene TRBV20-1; D not certain. Germline values: CDR1 DFQATT, CDR2 SNEGSKA (reference sequence). This CDR3 has 10 residues.

This clonotype was counted ten times or more. The gene calls are TRBV28 and TRBJ2-7, with TRBD2 matching over 9 bases. CDR3 length: 15 residues. Germline-derived CDR1 and CDR2 are MDHEN and SYDVKM. V lost 7 bases to trimming and J lost 4 bases; unmatched junction nucleotides: 11. This CDR3 is CASTPMAGGGYEQYF. DNA of the CDR3: TGTGCCAGCACCCCCATGGCGGGAGGGGGGTACGAGCAGTACTTC.

This clonotype showed up many times. The chain joins TRBV20-1 to TRBJ2-1; a possible D gene is TRBD2 (5 bases). The germline CDR1 and CDR2 sequences are DFQATT and SNEGSKA (reference sequence). Trimming stripped 0 bases from V and 8 bases from J, with 17 bases between. The CDR3 loop spans 15 amino acids. The CDR3 is CSARDPGLGGDEQFF. The CDR3, as DNA: TGCAGTGCTAGAGATCCGGGATTGGGTGGGGATGAGCAGTTCTTC.

This clonotype was counted many times. V usage is TRBV7-9 and J usage is TRBJ2-1, with 9 bases lining up with TRBD2. This CDR3 is built from 15 residues. Per germline, CDR1 SEHNR and CDR2 FQNEAQ (reference sequence). With V trimmed by 1 base and J by 10 bases, 8 bases remained unmatched. The CDR3 is CASSLEAGGPREQFF. In nucleotides, the CDR3 is TGTGCCAGCAGCTTAGAGGCGGGAGGGCCTAGAGAGCAGTTCTTC.

At least ten counts were recorded for this clonotype. The J gene is TRBJ2-3, the V gene TRBV27; 8 bases map to TRBD2. Germline-derived CDR1 and CDR2 are MNHEY and SMNVEV (reference sequence). J was trimmed by 3 bases and V by 2 bases; bases with no gene match: 4. The CDR3 runs 15 residues. The CDR3 loop is CASSLAGGWTDTQYF. The CDR3 nucleotides are TGTGCCAGCAGTTTAGCGGGAGGTTGGACAGATACGCAGTATTTT.

This clonotype was seen many times. This sequence joins TRBV7-9 and TRBJ2-3; 11 nucleotides match TRBD2. The CDR3 is made up of 15 amino acids. The trim removed 4 bases at V and 6 bases at J, leaving 6 bases unmatched. The germline V gene encodes CDR1 SEHNR and CDR2 FQNEAQ (reference sequence). The CDR3 DNA reads TGTGCCAGCAGCTCCCCTAGCGGGAGGTTGGATACGCAGTATTTT. Encoded protein: CASSSPSGRLDTQYF.

This clonotype was seen ten or more times. V and J are TRBV6-2 or TRBV6-3 and TRBJ2-6, with D unclear. V lost 7 bases and J 0 bases, leaving 13 bases between the germline ends. The germline CDR1 and CDR2 sequences are MNHEY and SVGEGT. The CDR3 is 16 residues long. Here the CDR3 reads CASTYRPISGANVLTF. The CDR3 nucleotides are TGTGCCAGCACCTACCGGCCCATCTCTGGGGCCAACGTCCTGACTTTC.

At least ten counts were recorded for this clonotype. V gene TRBV30 combines with J gene TRBJ2-1; TRBD1 might be the D (5 bases). V was trimmed by 7 bases and J by 7 bases, leaving 17 bases between them. There are 13 residues in the CDR3. Looked up from germline, CDR1 is GTSNPN and CDR2 is SVGIG (reference sequence). CDR3 residues: CAYQGNRGNEQFF. The CDR3 DNA follows: TGTGCCTATCAGGGAAATCGTGGGAATGAGCAGTTCTTC.

At least ten counts were recorded for this clonotype. The rearrangement joins TRBV18 to TRBJ2-1; maybe TRBD2 (6 bases). V lost 1 base and J 7 bases, leaving 11 bases between the germline ends. The germline gives CDR1 KGHSH, CDR2 LQKENI. This CDR3 has 14 residues. Here the CDR3 reads CASSPLAVTNEQFF. The CDR3 DNA reads as TGTGCCAGCTCACCACTAGCGGTTACTAATGAGCAGTTCTTC.

The V call is TRBV20-1, the J call TRBJ2-1, with 13 bases aligning to TRBD2. The germline CDR1 and CDR2 sequences are DFQATT and SNEGSKA (reference sequence). The junction had 11 bases not matched to a gene; V was cut back by 3 bases and J by 9 bases. The CDR3 contains 16 residues. DNA of the CDR3: TGCAGTGCTAGCCCTTCTGGACTAGCGGGAGACAGTGAGCAGTTCTTC. Translation: CSASPSGLAGDSEQFF.

Concerning this clonotype itself: Given a far larger clone just one base away, this is likely a sequencing read error. The J gene is TRBJ2-1, the V gene TRBV7-2; perhaps TRBD1 as D (6 bases). CDR3 length: 11 amino acids. From germline, CDR1 is SGHTA and CDR2 FQGNSA. Trimming pared 7 bases from V and 8 bases from J, leaving 9 bases between. Here the CDR3 reads CASTAGDEQFF. CDR3 sequence (DNA): TGTGCCAGCACCGCAGGGGATGAGCAGTTCTTC.

In this sample, this clonotype turned up many times. The chain employs TRBV7-9 and TRBJ2-3; D gene uncertain. This CDR3 is built from 13 residues. Between the trimmed V and J ends, which lost 1 base and 5 bases, there was a span of 7 bases. Germline loops: CDR1 SEHNR, CDR2 FQNEAQ (reference sequence). In DNA, the CDR3 is TGTGCCAGCAGCTTAGAAGTGGAAGATACGCAGTATTTT. Protein sequence: CASSLEVEDTQYF.

Of note for this clonotype: Since a far larger clone is one base different, this is likely a read error. The chain uses TRBV6-6 and TRBJ2-7; tentative D call: TRBD2 (5 bases). CDR1 is MNHNY and CDR2 is SVGAGI in the germline V gene (reference sequence). The V end lost 0 bases, the J end lost 4 bases, and 16 bases lay between the germline ends. The CDR3 totals 16 residues. CDR3 sequence: CASSYSNLEGVYEQYF. In DNA form, the CDR3 reads TGTGCCAGCAGTTACTCGAACCTAGAGGGAGTGTACGAGCAGTACTTC.